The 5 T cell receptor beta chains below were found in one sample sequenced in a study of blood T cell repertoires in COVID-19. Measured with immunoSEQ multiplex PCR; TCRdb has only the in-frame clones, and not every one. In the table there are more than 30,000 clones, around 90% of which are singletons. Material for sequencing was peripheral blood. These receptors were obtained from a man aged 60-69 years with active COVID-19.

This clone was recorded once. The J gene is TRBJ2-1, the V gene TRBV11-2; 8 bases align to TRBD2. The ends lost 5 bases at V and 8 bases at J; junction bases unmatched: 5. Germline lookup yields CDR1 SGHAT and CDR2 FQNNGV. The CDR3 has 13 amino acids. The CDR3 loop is CASSPSGGYEQFF. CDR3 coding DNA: TGTGCCAGCAGCCCCTCGGGAGGGTATGAGCAGTTCTTC.

The CDR3 reads CASSSGSGLYEQYF. CDR3 nucleotides: TGTGCCAGCAGCTCCGGTAGCGGGCTCTACGAGCAGTACTTC. This chain links TRBV7-3 with TRBJ2-7; 7 nucleotides align to TRBD2. This CDR3 is built from 14 residues. Germline V gene sequence: CDR1 SGHTA, CDR2 FQGTGA. V lost 4 bases, J lost 3 bases, and 6 bases stayed unmatched.

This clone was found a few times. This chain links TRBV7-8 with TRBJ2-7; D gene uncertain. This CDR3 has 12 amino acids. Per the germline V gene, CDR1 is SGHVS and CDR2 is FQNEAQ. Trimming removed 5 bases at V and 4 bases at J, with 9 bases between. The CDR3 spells CASSPLIYEQYF. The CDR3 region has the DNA TGTGCCAGCAGCCCCCTTATTTACGAGCAGTACTTC.

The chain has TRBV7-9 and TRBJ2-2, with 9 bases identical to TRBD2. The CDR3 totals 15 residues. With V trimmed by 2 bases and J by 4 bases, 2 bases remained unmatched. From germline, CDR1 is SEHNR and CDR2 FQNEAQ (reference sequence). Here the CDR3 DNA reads TGTGCCAGCAGCTTACTAGCGGGAATCACCGGGGAGCTGTTTTTT. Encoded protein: CASSLLAGITGELFF.

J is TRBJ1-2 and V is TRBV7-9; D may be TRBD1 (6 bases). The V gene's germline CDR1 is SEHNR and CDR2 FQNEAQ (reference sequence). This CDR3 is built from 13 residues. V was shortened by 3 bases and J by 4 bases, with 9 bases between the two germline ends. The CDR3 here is CASSFSRGYGYTF. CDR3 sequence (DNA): TGTGCCAGCAGCTTTTCCAGGGGCTATGGCTACACCTTC.